Sequencing of this TCR beta chain was carried out in a study of beta chain features in type 1 diabetes. Findings and limits, study-wide: In type 1 diabetes patients, VDJ junctions had fewer insertions; deletions at these junctions were more frequent. Sequencing from cDNA could over-represent high-TCR-expressing cells.

Germline assignment: CDR1 MGHRA and CDR2 YSYEKL. CDR3 size: 16 residues. Trimming left V 0 bases short and J 2 bases short, with 13 bases between. This clone was found a few times. Its cognate antigen is unknown. Around 120 mL of blood, on average, came from one heparinised draw per donor. Of the isolated RNA, all was reverse transcribed, and so the sequenced material was expressed TCRB transcripts. Assay used: immunoSEQ multiplex PCR; TCRdb lists only in-frame clones, some missing. The sample includes around 340,000 clones, under 8.5% of them seen just once. Sequencing used central memory CD4+ T cells from blood. The rearrangement links TRBV4-1 to TRBJ2-5; D unclear. This TCR was recovered from a woman between 18 and 29 years old in good health. The DNA of the CDR3 is TGCGCCAGCAGCCAAGACCTGGCCGGTCGTCAAGAGACCCAGTACTTC. This encodes CASSQDLAGRQETQYF.